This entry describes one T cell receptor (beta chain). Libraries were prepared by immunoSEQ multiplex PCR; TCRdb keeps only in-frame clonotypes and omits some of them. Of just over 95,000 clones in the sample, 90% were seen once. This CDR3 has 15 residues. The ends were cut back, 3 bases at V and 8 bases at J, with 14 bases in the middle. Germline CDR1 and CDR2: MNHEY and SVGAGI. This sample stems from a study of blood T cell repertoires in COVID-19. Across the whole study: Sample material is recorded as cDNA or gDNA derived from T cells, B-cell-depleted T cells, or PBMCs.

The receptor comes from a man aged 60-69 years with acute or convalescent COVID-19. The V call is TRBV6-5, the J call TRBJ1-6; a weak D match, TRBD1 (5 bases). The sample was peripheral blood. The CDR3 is CASSYDVGGHSPLHF. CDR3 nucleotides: TGTGCCAGCAGTTATGACGTCGGGGGTCATTCACCCCTCCACTTT.